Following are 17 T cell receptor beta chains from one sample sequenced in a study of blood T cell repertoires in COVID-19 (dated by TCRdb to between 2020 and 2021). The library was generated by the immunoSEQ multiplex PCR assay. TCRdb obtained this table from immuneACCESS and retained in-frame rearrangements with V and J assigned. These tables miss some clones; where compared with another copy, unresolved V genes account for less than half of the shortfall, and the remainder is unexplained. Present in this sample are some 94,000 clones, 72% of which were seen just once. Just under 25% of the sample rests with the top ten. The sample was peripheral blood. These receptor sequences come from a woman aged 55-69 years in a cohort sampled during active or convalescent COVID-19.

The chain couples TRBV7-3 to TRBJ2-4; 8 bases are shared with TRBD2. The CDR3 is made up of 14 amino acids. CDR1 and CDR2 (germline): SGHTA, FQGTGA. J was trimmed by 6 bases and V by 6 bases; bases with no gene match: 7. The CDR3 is CASSQTSGGNIQYF. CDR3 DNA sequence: TGTGCCAGCAGTCAAACTAGCGGCGGAAACATTCAGTACTTC.

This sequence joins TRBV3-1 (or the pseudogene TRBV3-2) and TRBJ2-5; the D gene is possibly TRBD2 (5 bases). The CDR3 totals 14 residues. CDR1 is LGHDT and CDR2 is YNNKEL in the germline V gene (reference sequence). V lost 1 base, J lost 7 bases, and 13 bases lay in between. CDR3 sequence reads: CASSQVAGSGTQYF. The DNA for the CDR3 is TGTGCCAGCAGCCAAGTTGCGGGCTCAGGGACCCAGTACTTC.

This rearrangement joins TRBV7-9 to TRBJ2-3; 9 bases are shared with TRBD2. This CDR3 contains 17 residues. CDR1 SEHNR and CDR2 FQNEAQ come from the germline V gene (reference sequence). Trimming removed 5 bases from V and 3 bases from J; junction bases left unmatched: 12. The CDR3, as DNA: TGTGCCAGCAGCCATGGGACTAGCTCCCTGAAAACAGATACGCAGTATTTT. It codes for CASSHGTSSLKTDTQYF. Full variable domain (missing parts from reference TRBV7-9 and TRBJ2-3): DTGVSQNPRHKITKRGQNVTFRCDPISEHNRLYWYRQTLGQGPEFLTYFQNEAQLEKSRLLSDRFSAERPKGSFSTLEIQRTEQGDSAMYLCASSHGTSSLKTDTQYFGPGTRLTVL.

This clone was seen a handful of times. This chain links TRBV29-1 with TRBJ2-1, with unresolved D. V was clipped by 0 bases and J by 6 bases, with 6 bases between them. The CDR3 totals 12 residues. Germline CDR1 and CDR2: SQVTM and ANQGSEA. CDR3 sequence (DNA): TGCAGCGTTGAAGAATATCGCAATGAGCAGTTCTTC. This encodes CSVEEYRNEQFF.

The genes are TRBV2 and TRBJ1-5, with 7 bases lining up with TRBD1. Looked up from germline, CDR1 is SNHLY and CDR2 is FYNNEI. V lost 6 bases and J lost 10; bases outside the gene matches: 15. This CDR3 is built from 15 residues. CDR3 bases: TGTGCCAGCAGCCCGGGACAGTCTACTCCCGGTCCCCAGCATTTT. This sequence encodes CASSPGQSTPGPQHF.

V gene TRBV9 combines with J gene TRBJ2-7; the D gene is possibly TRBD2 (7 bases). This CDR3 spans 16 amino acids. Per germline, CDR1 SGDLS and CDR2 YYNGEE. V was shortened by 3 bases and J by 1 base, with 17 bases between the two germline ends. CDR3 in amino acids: CASSARGAGRSYEQYF. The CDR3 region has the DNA TGTGCCAGCAGCGCCCGGGGGGCCGGGAGATCCTACGAGCAGTACTTC.

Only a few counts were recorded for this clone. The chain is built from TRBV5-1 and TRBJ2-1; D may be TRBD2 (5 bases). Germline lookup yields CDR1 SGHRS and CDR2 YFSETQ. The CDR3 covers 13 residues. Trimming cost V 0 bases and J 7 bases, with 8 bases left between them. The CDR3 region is CASSLVGVNEQFF. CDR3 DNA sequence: TGCGCCAGCAGCTTGGTCGGGGTGAATGAGCAGTTCTTC.

CDR3 sequence reads: CASSQLTGLYEQYF. CDR3 in DNA: TGTGCCAGCAGTCAACTGACAGGGCTCTACGAGCAGTACTTC. The rearrangement uses TRBV28 and TRBJ2-7, with TRBD1 matching over 7 bases. The ends lost 5 bases at V and 3 bases at J; junction bases unmatched: 7. Germline loops: CDR1 MDHEN, CDR2 SYDVKM. The CDR3 runs 14 residues.

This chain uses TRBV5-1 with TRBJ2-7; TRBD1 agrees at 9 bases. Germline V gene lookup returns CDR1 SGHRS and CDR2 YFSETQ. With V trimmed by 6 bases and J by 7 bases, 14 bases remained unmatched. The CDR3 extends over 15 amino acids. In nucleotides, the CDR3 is TGCGCCAGCACCCCCGGTGGACAGGGGCCTAGGGAGCAGTACTTC. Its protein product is CASTPGGQGPREQYF.

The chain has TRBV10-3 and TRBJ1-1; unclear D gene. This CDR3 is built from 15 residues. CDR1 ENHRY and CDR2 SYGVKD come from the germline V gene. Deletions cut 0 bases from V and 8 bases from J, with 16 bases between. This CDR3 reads CAISESEGRPSEAFF. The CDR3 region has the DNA TGTGCCATCAGTGAGTCTGAGGGTCGTCCCTCAGAAGCTTTCTTT.

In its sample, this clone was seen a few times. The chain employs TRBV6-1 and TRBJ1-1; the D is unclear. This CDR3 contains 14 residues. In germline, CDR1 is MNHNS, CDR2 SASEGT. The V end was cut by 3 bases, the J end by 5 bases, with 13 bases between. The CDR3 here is CASSEGTEGTEAFF. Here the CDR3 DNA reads TGTGCCAGCAGTGAGGGCACCGAGGGTACTGAAGCTTTCTTT.

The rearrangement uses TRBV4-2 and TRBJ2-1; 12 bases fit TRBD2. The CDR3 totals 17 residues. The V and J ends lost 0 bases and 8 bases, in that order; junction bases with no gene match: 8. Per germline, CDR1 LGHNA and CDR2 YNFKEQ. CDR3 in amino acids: CASSQDAASGGAYEQFF. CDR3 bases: TGTGCCAGCAGCCAAGATGCGGCTAGCGGGGGGGCTTATGAGCAGTTCTTC.

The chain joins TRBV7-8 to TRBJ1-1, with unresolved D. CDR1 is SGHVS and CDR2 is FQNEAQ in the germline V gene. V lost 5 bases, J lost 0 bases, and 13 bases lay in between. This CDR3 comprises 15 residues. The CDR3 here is CASSKGVLMNTEAFF. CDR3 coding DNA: TGTGCCAGCAGCAAGGGAGTTTTGATGAACACTGAAGCTTTCTTT.

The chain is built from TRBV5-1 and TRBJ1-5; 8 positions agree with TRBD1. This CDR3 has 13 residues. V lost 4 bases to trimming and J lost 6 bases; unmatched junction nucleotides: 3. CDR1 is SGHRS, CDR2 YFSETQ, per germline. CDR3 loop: CASSRTGLQPQHF. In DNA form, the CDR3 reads TGCGCCAGCAGCCGGACAGGGCTTCAGCCCCAGCATTTT.

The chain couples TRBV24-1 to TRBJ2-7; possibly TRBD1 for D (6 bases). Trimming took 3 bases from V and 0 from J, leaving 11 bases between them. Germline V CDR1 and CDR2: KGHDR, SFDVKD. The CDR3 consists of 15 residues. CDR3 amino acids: CATSDPRDNSYEQYF. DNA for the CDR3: TGTGCCACCAGTGATCCTCGGGACAACTCCTACGAGCAGTACTTC.

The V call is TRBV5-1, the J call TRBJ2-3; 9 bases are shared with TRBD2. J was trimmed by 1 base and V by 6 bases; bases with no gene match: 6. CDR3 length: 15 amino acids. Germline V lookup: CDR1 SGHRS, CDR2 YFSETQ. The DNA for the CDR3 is TGCGCCAGCACTCGGGCTAGCGGGGGCACAGATACGCAGTATTTT. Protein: CASTRASGGTDTQYF.

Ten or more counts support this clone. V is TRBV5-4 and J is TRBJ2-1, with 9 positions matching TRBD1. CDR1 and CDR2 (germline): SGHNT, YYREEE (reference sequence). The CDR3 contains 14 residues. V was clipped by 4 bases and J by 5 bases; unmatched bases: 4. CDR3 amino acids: CASSGNRGHNEQFF. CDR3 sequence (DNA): TGTGCCAGCAGCGGAAACAGGGGGCACAATGAGCAGTTCTTC.